Shown below are 5 T cell receptor beta chains from a single sample sequenced in a study of human T cells and chemical hapten exposure listed by TCRdb under 2021. The library was prepared using RACE. Reads for this sample came from a NextSeq 500. TCRdb took the public reads, trimmed them with fastp at Q25, ran MiXCR for clone calling and kept in-frame beta chains. Each entry merges the rows of one CDR3 protein and shows their most common DNA and genes. Across this sample there are tens of thousands of distinct CDR3 sequences, with about 7% seen only once. 1.5% to 2% of the sample is taken by the ten largest. The intended sense of this specimen's time point label: pre-sensitization, week 0. The treatment or condition label of this sample denotes: therapeutic diphenylcyclopropenone sensitization with weekly scalp DPC. Specimen: whole blood, collected in connection with sensitization to the hapten diphenylcyclopropenone (DPC). All receptors come from a woman under 40 with alopecia areata. Some clones in this sample may be carry-over from other donors' samples.

This clonotype was seen at least ten times. V and J are TRBV7-2 and TRBJ2-3; D gene uncertain. CDR1 is SGHTA, CDR2 FQGNSA, per germline. The CDR3 spans 13 residues. Trimming removed 1 base from V and 4 bases from J, with 6 bases in between. The CDR3 DNA is TGTGCCAGCAGCTTAGAGTTCGCAGATACGCAGTATTTT. Protein: CASSLEFADTQYF. Using reference TRBV7-2 and TRBJ2-3 for the parts outside the CDR3, the full variable domain is GAGVSQSPSNKVTEKGKDVELRCDPISGHTALYWYRQSLGQGLEFLIYFQGNSAPDKSGLPSDRFSAERTGGSVSTLTIQRTQQEDSAVYLCASSLEFADTQYFGPGTRLTVL.

As for this clonotype: A read error may be the cause here, since a much bigger clone is one base away. J is TRBJ2-1 and V is TRBV18; TRBD2 matches at 7 bases. CDR1 is KGHSH and CDR2 is LQKENI in the germline V gene. The CDR3 contains 15 residues. The CDR3 DNA is TGTGCCAGCTCACCACCCCGGACTAGTCCCAATGATCAGTTCTTC. This codes for CASSPPRTSPNDQFF.

This clonotype came up many times. The chain couples TRBV20-1 to TRBJ1-2, with TRBD1 matching 7 bases. The CDR3 is made up of 15 amino acids. V gave up 0 bases and J gave up 0 bases; unmatched junction bases: 4. CDR1 is DFQATT, CDR2 SNEGSKA, per germline (reference sequence). In DNA form, the CDR3 reads TGCAGTGCTAGAGATAGTGGGACAGCTAACTATGGCTACACCTTC. Encoded protein: CSARDSGTANYGYTF.

This clonotype was found many times. This sequence joins TRBV6-2 or TRBV6-3 and TRBJ2-7; tentative D call: TRBD2 (5 bases). The CDR3 contains 13 residues. Germline V gene lookup returns CDR1 MNHEY and CDR2 SVGEGT. V lost 7 bases and J 0 bases, leaving 10 bases between the germline ends. The CDR3 here is CASKPAGSYEQYF. CDR3 DNA sequence: TGTGCCAGCAAGCCGGCGGGCTCCTACGAGCAGTACTTC.

At least ten counts were recorded for this clonotype. This sequence joins TRBV5-4 and TRBJ2-3, with TRBD2 as a possible D gene (6 bases). The CDR3 is 14 amino acids. The germline V gene encodes CDR1 SGHNT and CDR2 YYREEE (reference sequence). Trimming took off 3 bases at V and 6 bases at J, with 14 bases between the two ends. CDR3 sequence: CASSSTGEGDTQYF. The CDR3 DNA reads TGTGCCAGCAGCTCAACGGGGGAAGGGGATACGCAGTATTTT.